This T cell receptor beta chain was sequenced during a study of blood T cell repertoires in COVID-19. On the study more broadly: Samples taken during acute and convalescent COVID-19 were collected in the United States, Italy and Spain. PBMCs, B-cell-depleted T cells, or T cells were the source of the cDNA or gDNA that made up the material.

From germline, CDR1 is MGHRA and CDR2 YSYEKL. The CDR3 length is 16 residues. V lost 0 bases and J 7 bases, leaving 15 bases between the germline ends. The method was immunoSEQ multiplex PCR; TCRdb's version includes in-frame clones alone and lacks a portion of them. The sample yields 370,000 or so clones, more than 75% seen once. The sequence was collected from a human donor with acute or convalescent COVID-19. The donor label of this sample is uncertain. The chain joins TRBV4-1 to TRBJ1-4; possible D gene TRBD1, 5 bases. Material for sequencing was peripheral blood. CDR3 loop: CASSQELSGGGEKLFF. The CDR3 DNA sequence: TGCGCCAGCAGCCAAGAATTGTCCGGGGGAGGTGAAAAACTGTTTTTT.